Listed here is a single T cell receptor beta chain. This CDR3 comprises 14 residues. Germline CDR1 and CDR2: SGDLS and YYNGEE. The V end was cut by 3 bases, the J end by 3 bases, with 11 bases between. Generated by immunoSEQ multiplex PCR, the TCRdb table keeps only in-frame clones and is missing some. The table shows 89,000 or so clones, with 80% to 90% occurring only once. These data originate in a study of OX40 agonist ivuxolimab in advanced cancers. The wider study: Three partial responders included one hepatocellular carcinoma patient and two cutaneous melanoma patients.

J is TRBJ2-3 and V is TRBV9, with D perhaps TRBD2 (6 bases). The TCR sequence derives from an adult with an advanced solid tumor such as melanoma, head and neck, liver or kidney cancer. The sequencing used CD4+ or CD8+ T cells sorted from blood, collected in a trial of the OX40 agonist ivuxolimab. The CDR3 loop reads CASSGRARTDTQYF. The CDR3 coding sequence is TGTGCCAGCAGCGGGAGGGCGAGGACAGATACGCAGTATTTT.